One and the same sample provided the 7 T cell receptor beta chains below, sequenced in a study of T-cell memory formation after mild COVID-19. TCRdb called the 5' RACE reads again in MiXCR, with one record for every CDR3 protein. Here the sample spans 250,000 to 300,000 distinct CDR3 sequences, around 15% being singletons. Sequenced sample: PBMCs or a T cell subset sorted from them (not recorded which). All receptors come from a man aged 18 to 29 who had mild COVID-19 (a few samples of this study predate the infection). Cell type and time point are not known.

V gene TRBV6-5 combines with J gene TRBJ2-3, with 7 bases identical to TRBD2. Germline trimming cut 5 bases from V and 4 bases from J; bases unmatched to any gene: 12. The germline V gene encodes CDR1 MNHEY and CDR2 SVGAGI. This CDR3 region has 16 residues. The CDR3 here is CASSNPAGPVPDTQYF. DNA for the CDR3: TGTGCCAGCAGTAACCCAGCGGGACCGGTTCCAGATACGCAGTATTTT.

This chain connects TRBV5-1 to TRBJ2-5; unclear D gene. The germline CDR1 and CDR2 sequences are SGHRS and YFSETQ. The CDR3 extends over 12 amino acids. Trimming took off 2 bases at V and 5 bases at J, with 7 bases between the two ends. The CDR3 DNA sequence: TGCGCCAGCAGCTTTAACACGGAGACCCAGTACTTC. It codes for CASSFNTETQYF.

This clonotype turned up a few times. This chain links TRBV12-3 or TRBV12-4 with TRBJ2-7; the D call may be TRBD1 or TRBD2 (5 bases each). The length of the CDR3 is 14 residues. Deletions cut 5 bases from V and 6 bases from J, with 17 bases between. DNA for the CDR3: TGTGCCAGCAGTCAAGAACTGACAGCGGCCGAGCAGTACTTC. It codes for CASSQELTAAEQYF.

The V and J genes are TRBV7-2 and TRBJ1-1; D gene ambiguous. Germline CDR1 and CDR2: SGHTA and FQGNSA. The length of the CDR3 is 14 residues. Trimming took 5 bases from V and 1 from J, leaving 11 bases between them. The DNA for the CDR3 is TGTGCCAGCAGCAAAAGGCCCCAGAACACTGAAGCTTTCTTT. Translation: CASSKRPQNTEAFF.

The CDR3 region has the DNA TGTGCCAGCAGCCCCGTCTGGGTTGAGCAGTTCTTC. Encoded protein: CASSPVWVEQFF. The rearrangement links TRBV7-8 to TRBJ2-1; D is unresolved. Germline CDR1 reads SGHVS; CDR2 reads FQNEAQ. The germline V and J ends were trimmed by 5 bases and 9 bases, with 11 bases remaining between them. The CDR3 has 12 amino acids.

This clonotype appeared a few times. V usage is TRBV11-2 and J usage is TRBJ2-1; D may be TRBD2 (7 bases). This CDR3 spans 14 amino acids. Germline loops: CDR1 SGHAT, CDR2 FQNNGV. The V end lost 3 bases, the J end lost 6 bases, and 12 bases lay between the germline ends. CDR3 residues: CASSFAGAANEQFF. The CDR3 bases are TGTGCCAGCAGCTTTGCGGGGGCTGCCAATGAGCAGTTCTTC.

DNA of the CDR3: TGTGCCAGCAGGGTTACAGGGTTAGAGACCCAGTACTTC. Its translation: CASRVTGLETQYF. This sequence joins TRBV5-6 and TRBJ2-5, with a possible D match to TRBD1 (6 bases). The ends were cut back, 5 bases at V and 4 bases at J, with 12 bases in the middle. Germline V gene lookup returns CDR1 SGHDT and CDR2 YYEEEE. The CDR3 is 13 residues long.